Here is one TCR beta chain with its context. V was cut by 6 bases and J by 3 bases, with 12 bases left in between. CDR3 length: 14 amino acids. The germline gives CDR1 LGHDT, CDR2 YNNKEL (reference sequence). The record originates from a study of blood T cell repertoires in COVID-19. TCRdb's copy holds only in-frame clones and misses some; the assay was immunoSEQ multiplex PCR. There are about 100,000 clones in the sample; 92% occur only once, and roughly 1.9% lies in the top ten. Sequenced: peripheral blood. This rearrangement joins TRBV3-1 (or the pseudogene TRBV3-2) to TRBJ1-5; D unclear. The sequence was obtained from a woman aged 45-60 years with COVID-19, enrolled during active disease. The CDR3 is CASRLTALNQPQHF. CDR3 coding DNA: TGTGCCAGCAGGCTAACAGCCCTCAATCAGCCCCAGCATTTT.